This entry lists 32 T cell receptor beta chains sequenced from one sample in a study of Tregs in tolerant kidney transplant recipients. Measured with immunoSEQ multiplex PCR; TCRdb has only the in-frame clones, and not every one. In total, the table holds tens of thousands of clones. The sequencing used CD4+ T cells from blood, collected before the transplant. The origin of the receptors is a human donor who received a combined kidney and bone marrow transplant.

The part of the CDR3 DNA that was read is TGCGCCAGCAGCTTGTGGTCAACCGGGACAGCTTGGAGGACTGAA. It codes for CASSLWSTGTAWRTE. The full CDR3 sequence reads CASSLWSTGTAWRTEAFF. This rearrangement joins TRBV5-1 to TRBJ1-1, with 7 nucleotides matching TRBD1. Read sequence stops 3 residues before the CDR3 end, and the germline J gene provides the missing end. This CDR3 spans 18 amino acids. Germline assignment: CDR1 SGHRS and CDR2 YFSETQ. The trim removed 1 base at V and 5 bases at J, leaving 17 bases unmatched.

Incomplete CDR3 DNA: TGTGCCAGCAGCCACTACAGGGGGCAGGGCTATGGC. Protein sequence: CASSHYRGQGYG. The complete CDR3 protein is CASSHYRGQGYGYTF. This chain joins TRBV11-2 and TRBJ1-2, with TRBD1 identical over 9 bases. The read ends 3 residues shy of where the CDR3 ends; the end is completed using the germline J gene. CDR1 is SGHAT, CDR2 FQNNGV, per germline. V shed 5 bases and J 4 bases; nucleotides not matched to a gene: 8. The CDR3 totals 15 residues.

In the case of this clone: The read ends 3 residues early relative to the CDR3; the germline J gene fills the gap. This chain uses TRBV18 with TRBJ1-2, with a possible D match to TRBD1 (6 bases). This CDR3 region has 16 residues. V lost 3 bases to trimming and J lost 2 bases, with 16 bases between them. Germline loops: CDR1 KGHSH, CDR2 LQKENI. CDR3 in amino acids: CASSPIGSGENYGYTF. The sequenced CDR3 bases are TGTGCCAGCTCACCTATAGGGTCAGGGGAAAACTATGGC.

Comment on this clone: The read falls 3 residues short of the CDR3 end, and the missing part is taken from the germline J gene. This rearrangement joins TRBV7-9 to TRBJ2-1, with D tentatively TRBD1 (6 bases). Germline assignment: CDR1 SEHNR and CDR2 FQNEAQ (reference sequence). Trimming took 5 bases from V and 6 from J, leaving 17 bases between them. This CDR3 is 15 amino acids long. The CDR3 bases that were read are TGTGCCAGCAGCCCGCCCGGTGGCAGGGGCAATGAG. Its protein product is CASSPPGGRGNE. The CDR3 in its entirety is CASSPPGGRGNEQFF.

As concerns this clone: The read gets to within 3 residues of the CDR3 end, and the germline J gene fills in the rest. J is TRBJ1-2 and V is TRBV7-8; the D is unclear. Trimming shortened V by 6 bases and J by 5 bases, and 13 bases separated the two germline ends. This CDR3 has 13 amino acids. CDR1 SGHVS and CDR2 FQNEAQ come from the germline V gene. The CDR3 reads CASRPDGLYGYTF. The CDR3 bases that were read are TGTGCCAGCAGACCCGATGGGCTATATGGC.

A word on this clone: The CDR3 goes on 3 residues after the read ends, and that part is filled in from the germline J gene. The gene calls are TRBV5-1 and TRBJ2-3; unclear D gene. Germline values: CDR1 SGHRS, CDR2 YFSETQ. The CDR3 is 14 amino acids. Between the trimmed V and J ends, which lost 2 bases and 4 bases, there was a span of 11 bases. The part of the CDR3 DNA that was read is TGCGCCAGCAGCTTACAAGGGCTTTCAGATACG. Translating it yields CASSLQGLSDT. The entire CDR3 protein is CASSLQGLSDTQYF.

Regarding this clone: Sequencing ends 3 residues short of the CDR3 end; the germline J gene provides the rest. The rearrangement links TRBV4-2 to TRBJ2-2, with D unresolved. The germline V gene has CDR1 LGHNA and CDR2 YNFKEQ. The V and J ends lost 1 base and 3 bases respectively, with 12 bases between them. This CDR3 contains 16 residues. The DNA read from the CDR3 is TGTGCCAGCAGCCAAGCCCTGGCCAAAGACACCGGGGAG. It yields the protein CASSQALAKDTGE. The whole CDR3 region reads CASSQALAKDTGELFF.

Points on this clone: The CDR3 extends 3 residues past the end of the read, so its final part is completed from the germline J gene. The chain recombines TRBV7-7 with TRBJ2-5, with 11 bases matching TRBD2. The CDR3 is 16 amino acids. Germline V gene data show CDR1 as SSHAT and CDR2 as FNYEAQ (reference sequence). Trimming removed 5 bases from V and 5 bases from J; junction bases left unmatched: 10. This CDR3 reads CASSPGLAALVETQYF. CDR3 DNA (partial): TGTGCCAGCAGCCCGGGACTAGCGGCTCTCGTGGAGACC.

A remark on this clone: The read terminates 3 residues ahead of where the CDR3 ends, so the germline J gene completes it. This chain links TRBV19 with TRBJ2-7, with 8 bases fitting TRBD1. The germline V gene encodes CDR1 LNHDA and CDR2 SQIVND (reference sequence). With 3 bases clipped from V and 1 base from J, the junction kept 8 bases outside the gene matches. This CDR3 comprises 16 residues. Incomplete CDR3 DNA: TGTGCCAGTAGTATTGGGGGACAGGTAGGATCCTACGAG. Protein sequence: CASSIGGQVGSYE. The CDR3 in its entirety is CASSIGGQVGSYEQYF.

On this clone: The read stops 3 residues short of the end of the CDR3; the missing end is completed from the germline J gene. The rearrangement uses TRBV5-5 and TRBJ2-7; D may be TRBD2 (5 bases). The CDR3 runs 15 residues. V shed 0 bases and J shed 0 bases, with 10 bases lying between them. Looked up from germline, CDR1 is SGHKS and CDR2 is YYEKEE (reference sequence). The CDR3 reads CASSLGPGSSYEQYF. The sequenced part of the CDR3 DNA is TGTGCCAGCAGCTTGGGTCCGGGGAGCTCCTACGAG.

The CDR3 loop reads CASSEHQGSTNEKLFF. The sequenced CDR3 bases are TGTGCCAGCAGTGAGCACCAGGGGTCAACTAATGAAAAA. The V call is TRBV6-1, the J call TRBJ1-4; TRBD1 might be the D (6 bases). The sequence runs out 3 residues before the end of the CDR3; the remainder is reconstructed from the germline J gene. V shed 3 bases and J shed 0 bases, with 11 bases lying between them. CDR1 and CDR2 (germline): MNHNS, SASEGT. CDR3 length: 16 residues.

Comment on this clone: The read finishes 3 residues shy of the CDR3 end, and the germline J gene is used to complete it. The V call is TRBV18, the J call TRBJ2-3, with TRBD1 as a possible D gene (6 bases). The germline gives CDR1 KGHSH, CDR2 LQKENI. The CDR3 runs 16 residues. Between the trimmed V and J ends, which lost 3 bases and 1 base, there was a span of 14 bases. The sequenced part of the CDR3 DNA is TGTGCCAGCTCACCCGCGACAGGTTCACGCACAGATACG. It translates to CASSPATGSRTDT. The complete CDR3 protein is CASSPATGSRTDTQYF. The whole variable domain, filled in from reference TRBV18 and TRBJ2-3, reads NAGVMQNPRHLVRRRGQEARLRCSPMKGHSHVYWYRQLPEEGLKFMVYLQKENIIDESGMPKERFSAEFPKEGPSILRIQQVVRGDSAAYFCASSPATGSRTDTQYFGPGTRLTVL.

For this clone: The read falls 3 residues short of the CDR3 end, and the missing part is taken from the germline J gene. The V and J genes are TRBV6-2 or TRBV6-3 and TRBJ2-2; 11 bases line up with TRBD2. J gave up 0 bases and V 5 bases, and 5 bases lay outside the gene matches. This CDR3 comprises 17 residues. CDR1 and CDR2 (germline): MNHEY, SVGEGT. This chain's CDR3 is CASSKTSGTANTGELFF. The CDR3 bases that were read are TGTGCCAGCAGTAAGACTAGCGGGACAGCGAACACCGGGGAG.

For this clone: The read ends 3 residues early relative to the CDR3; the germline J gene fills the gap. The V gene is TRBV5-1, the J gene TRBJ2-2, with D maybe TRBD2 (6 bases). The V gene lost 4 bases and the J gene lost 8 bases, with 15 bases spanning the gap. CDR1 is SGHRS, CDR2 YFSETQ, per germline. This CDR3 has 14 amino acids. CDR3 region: CASSAGLLTGELFF. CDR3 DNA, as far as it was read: TGCGCCAGCAGCGCGGGACTCCTCACAGGGGAG.

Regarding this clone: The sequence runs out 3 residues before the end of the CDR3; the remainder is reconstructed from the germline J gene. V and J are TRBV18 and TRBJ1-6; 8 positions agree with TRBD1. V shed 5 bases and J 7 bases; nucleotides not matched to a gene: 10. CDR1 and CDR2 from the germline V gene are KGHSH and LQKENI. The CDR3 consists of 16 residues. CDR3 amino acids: CASSELYGQGNSPLHF. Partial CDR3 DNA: TGTGCCAGCTCAGAGCTCTATGGACAGGGAAATTCACCC.

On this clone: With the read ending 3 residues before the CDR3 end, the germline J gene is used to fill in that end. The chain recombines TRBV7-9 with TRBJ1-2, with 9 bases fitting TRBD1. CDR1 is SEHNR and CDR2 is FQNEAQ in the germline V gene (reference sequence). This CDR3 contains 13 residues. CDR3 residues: CASSGQGFGGYTF. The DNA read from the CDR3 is TGTGCCAGCAGCGGACAGGGGTTCGGGGGC.

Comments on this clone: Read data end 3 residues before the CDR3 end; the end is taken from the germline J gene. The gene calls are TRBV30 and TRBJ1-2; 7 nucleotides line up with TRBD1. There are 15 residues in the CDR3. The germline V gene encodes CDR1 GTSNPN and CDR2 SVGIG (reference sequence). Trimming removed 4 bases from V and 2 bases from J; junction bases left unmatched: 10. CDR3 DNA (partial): TGTGCCTGGATTAGTAAGGGGGCTGGGAACTATGGC. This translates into CAWISKGAGNYG. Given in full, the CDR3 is CAWISKGAGNYGYTF.

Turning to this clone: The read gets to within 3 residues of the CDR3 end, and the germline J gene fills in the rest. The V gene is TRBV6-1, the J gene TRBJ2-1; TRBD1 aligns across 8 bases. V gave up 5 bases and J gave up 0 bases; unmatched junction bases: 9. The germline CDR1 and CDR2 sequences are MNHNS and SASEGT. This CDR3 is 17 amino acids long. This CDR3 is CASSQDRGRSSYNEQFF. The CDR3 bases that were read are TGTGCCAGCAGTCAAGACAGGGGCCGGAGCTCCTACAATGAG.

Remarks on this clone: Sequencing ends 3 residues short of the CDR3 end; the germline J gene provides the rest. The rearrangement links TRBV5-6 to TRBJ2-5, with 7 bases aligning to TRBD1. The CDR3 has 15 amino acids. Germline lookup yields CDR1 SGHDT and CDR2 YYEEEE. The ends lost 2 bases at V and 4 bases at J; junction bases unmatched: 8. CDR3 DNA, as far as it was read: TGTGCCAGCAGCTTCTCGACAGGGCTGCGAGAGACC. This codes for CASSFSTGLRET. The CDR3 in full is CASSFSTGLRETQYF. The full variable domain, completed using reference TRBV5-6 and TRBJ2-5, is DAGVTQSPTHLIKTRGQQVTLRCSPKSGHDTVSWYQQALGQGPQFIFQYYEEEERQRGNFPDRFSGHQFPNYSSELNVNALLLGDSALYLCASSFSTGLRETQYFGPGTRLLVL.

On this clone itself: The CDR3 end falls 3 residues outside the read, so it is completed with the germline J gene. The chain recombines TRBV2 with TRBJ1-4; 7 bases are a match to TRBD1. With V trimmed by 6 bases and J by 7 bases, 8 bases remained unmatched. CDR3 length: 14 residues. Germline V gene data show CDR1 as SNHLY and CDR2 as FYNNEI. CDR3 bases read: TGTGCCAGCAGGCGGGACAGTCAAGGTGAAAAA. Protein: CASRRDSQGEK. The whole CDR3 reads CASRRDSQGEKLFF. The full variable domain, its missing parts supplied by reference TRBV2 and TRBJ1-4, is EPEVTQTPSHQVTQMGQEVILRCVPISNHLYFYWYRQILGQKVEFLVSFYNNEISEKSEIFDDQFSVERPDGSNFTLKIRSTKLEDSAMYFCASRRDSQGEKLFFGSGTQLSVL.

CDR3 DNA (partial): TGTGCCTGGAATAAAGGGACAGGGAGGGTCGGCAATCAGCCC. Its translation: CAWNKGTGRVGNQP. The entire CDR3 reads CAWNKGTGRVGNQPQHF. The V and J genes are TRBV30 and TRBJ1-5; 9 bases line up with TRBD1. The read falls 3 residues short of the CDR3 end, and the missing part is taken from the germline J gene. CDR3 length: 17 residues. The germline V gene has CDR1 GTSNPN and CDR2 SVGIG (reference sequence). J was trimmed by 2 bases and V by 4 bases; bases with no gene match: 12.

The CDR3 bases that were read are TGCAGTGCTAGGACTAGCAACACAGATACG. Protein: CSARTSNTDT. Given in full, the CDR3 is CSARTSNTDTQYF. This rearrangement joins TRBV20-1 to TRBJ2-3, with 7 bases identical to TRBD2. Sequencing ends 3 residues short of the CDR3 end; the germline J gene provides the rest. CDR3 length: 13 amino acids. Germline CDR1 reads DFQATT; CDR2 reads SNEGSKA (reference sequence). The V segment lost 3 bases and the J segment 2 bases; nucleotides outside the gene matches: 2.

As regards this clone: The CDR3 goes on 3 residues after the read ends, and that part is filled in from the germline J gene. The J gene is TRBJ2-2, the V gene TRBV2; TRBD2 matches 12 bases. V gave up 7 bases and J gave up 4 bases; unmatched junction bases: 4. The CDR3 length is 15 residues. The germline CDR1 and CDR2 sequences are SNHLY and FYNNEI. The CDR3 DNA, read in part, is TGTGCCAGCAAACTAGCGGGGGGATCCACCGGGGAG. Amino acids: CASKLAGGSTGE. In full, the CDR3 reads CASKLAGGSTGELFF.

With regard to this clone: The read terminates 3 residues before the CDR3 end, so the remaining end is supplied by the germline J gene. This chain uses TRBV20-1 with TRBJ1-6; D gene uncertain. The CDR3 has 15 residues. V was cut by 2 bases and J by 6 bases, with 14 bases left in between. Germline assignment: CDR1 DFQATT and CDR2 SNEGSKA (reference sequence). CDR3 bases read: TGCAGTGCTAGACCCCCCGGGGTTGGTAATTCACCC. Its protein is CSARPPGVGNSP. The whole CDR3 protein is CSARPPGVGNSPLHF.

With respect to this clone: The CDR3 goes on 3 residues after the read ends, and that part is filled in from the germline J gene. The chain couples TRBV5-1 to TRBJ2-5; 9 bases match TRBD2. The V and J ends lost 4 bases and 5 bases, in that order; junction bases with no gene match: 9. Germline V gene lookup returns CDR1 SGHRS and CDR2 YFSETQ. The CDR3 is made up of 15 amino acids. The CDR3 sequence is CASSRGTSLGETQYF. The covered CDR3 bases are TGCGCCAGCAGCAGGGGGACTAGCCTAGGGGAGACC.

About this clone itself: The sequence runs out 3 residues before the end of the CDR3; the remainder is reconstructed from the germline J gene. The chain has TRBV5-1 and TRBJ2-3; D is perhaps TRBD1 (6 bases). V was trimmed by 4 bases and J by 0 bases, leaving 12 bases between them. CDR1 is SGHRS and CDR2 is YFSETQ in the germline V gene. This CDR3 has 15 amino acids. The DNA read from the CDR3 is TGCGCCAGCAGCCCTGGACAGTCCAGCACAGATACG. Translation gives CASSPGQSSTDT. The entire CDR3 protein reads CASSPGQSSTDTQYF. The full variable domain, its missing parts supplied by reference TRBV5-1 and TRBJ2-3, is KAGVTQTPRYLIKTRGQQVTLSCSPISGHRSVSWYQQTPGQGLQFLFEYFSETQRNKGNFPGRFSGRQFSNSRSEMNVSTLELGDSALYLCASSPGQSSTDTQYFGPGTRLTVL.

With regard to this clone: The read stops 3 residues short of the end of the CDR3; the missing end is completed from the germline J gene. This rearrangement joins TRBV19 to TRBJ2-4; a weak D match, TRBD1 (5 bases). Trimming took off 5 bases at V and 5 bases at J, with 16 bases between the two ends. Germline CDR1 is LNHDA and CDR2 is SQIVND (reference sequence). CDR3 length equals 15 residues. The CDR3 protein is CASSLRPLGENIQYF. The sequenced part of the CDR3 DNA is TGTGCCAGTAGTTTAAGGCCTTTAGGGGAAAACATT.

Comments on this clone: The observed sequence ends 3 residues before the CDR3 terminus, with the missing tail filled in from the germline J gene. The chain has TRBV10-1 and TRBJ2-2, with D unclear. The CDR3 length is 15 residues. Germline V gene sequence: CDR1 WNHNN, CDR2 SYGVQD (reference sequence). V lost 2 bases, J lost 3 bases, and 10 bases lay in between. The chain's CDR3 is CASSEAGRYTGELFF. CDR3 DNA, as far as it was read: TGCGCCAGCAGTGAGGCAGGCCGTTACACCGGGGAG.

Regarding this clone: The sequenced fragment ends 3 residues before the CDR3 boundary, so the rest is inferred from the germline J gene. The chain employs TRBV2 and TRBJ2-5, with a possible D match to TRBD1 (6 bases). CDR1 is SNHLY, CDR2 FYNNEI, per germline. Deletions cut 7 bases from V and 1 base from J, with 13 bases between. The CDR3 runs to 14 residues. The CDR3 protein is CASTRDRTQETQYF. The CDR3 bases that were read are TGTGCCAGCACTCGAGACAGGACCCAAGAGACC. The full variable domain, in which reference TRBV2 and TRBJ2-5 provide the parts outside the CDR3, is EPEVTQTPSHQVTQMGQEVILRCVPISNHLYFYWYRQILGQKVEFLVSFYNNEISEKSEIFDDQFSVERPDGSNFTLKIRSTKLEDSAMYFCASTRDRTQETQYFGPGTRLLVL.

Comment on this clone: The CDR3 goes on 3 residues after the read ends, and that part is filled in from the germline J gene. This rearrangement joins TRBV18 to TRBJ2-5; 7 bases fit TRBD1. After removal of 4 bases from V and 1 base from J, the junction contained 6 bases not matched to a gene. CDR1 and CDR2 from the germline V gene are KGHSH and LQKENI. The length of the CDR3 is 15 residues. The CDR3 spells CASSRDRVGQETQYF. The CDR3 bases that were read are TGTGCCAGCTCACGCGACAGGGTTGGCCAAGAGACC.

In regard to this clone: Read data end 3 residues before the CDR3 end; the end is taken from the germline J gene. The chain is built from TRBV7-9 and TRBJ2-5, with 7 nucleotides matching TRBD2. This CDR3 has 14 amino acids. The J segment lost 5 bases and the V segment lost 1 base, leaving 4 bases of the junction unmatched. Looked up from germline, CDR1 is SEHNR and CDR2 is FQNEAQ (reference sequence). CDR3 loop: CASSLGVAGETQYF. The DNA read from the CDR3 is TGTGCCAGCAGCTTAGGGGTAGCGGGTGAGACC.

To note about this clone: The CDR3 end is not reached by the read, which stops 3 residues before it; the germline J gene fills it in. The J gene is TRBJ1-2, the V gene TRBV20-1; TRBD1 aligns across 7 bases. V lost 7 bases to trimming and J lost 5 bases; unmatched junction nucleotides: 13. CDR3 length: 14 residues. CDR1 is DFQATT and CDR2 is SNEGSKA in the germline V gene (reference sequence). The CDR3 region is CSVPGGIGKYGYTF. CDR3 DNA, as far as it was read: TGCAGTGTTCCAGGGGGTATAGGGAAATATGGC.